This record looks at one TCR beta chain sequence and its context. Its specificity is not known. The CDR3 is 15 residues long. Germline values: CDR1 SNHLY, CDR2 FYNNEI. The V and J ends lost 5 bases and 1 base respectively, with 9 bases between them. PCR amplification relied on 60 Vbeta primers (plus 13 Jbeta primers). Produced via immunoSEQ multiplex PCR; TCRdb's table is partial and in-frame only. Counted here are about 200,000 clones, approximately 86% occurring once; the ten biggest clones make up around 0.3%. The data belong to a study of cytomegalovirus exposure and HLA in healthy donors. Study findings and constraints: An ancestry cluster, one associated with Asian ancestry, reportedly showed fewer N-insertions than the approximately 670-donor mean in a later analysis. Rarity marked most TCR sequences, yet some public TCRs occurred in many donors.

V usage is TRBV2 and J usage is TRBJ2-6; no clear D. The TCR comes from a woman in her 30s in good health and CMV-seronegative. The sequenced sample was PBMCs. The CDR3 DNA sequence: TGTGCCAGCAGTAGAGGTCAATCTGGGGCCAACGTCCTGACTTTC. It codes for CASSRGQSGANVLTF.